These 31 T cell receptor beta chains share one sample of origin, sequenced in a study of identical twins. Using its own MiXCR run on the 5' RACE reads, TCRdb lists one record per CDR3 protein. In the table there are 400,000 to 550,000 distinct CDR3 sequences, 14% of which are singletons. This sample also belongs to another study, concerning yellow fever vaccine responses in identical twins.

Material: CD4+ T cells sorted from blood. Source of these receptors: a woman between 18 and 29 years old in good health.

Only a few counts were recorded for this clonotype. V is TRBV20-1 and J is TRBJ2-5, with 14 bases lining up with TRBD2. The CDR3 is 18 residues long. Germline V gene lookup returns CDR1 DFQATT and CDR2 SNEGSKA (reference sequence). V shed 5 bases, J shed 2 bases, and the junction held 13 bases outside the gene matches. The chain's CDR3 is CSARAGTSGGGGQETQYF. CDR3 DNA sequence: TGCAGTGCTCGCGCCGGGACTAGCGGGGGAGGGGGTCAAGAGACCCAGTACTTC.

This clonotype came up a few times. The chain is built from TRBV2 and TRBJ2-2, with unresolved D. The CDR3 is made up of 13 amino acids. Germline CDR1 is SNHLY and CDR2 is FYNNEI. V was clipped by 4 bases and J by 6 bases, with 9 bases between them. Here the CDR3 DNA reads TGTGCCAGCAGTGCTTTCGGATCCGGGGAGCTGTTTTTT. Encoded protein: CASSAFGSGELFF.

This clonotype has a handful of counts. This rearrangement joins TRBV9 to TRBJ2-7; 15 nucleotides align to TRBD2. The germline CDR1 and CDR2 sequences are SGDLS and YYNGEE. Trimming at V came to 4 bases and at J to 0 bases, leaving 5 bases not matched to a gene. CDR3 size: 17 residues. This CDR3 is CASSIGLAGGNSYEQYF. The CDR3 nucleotides are TGTGCCAGCAGCATCGGACTAGCGGGGGGGAACTCCTACGAGCAGTACTTC.

This clonotype was observed a handful of times. V is TRBV7-9 and J is TRBJ2-1; perhaps TRBD2 as D (6 bases). V was pared by 4 bases and J by 4 bases, with 17 bases between. The CDR3 length is 16 residues. Germline CDR1 and CDR2: SEHNR and FQNEAQ (reference sequence). The CDR3, as DNA: TGTGCCAGCAGCTCGAATAGCGGTCAAAGATACAATGAGCAGTTCTTC. It is translated as CASSSNSGQRYNEQFF.

This clonotype was counted at least ten times. The V call is TRBV5-1, the J call TRBJ2-3; no firm D call. The germline V gene has CDR1 SGHRS and CDR2 YFSETQ. This CDR3 has 15 residues. V gave up 2 bases and J gave up 2 bases, with 12 bases separating them. DNA for the CDR3: TGCGCCAGCAGCTTCCCTAGTGGGGTCACAGATACGCAGTATTTT. This codes for CASSFPSGVTDTQYF.

The chain has TRBV20-1 and TRBJ2-5; 13 bases are a match to TRBD2. The length of the CDR3 is 20 residues. From germline, CDR1 is DFQATT and CDR2 SNEGSKA (reference sequence). V lost 2 bases and J lost 5; bases outside the gene matches: 20. The CDR3 region is CSARLDGTTGLAGWVETQYF. The DNA of the CDR3 is TGCAGTGCTAGACTGGACGGAACCACGGGACTAGCGGGATGGGTTGAGACCCAGTACTTC.

This clonotype was observed many times. The CDR3 here is CASSLGGKGRTDTQYF. The DNA of the CDR3 is TGTGCCAGCAGTTTGGGCGGGAAAGGCAGGACAGATACGCAGTATTTT. V is TRBV12-3 or TRBV12-4 and J is TRBJ2-3; a possible D gene is TRBD2 (6 bases). The CDR3 spans 16 residues. V was clipped by 3 bases and J by 3 bases, with 16 bases between them.

This clonotype was counted many times. The rearrangement links TRBV10-3 to TRBJ2-1, with 9 bases identical to TRBD1. CDR1 is ENHRY, CDR2 SYGVKD, per germline. After removal of 7 bases from V and 0 bases from J, the junction contained 4 bases not matched to a gene. There are 15 residues in the CDR3. The CDR3 sequence is CAIMPDRGSYNEQFF. The CDR3 nucleotides read TGTGCCATCATGCCGGACAGGGGCTCCTACAATGAGCAGTTCTTC.

This clonotype has only a few counts. J is TRBJ1-5 and V is TRBV7-9, with D possibly TRBD1 on 5 matching bases. The CDR3 is 15 residues long. The germline CDR1 and CDR2 sequences are SEHNR and FQNEAQ (reference sequence). V dropped 3 bases and J dropped 2 bases, with 11 bases sitting between them. DNA for the CDR3: TGTGCCAGCAGCTTCGGGACTCTGGGCAATCAGCCCCAGCATTTT. It translates to CASSFGTLGNQPQHF.

V and J are TRBV25-1 and TRBJ2-1, with 7 bases aligning to TRBD1. The CDR3 contains 15 residues. The germline V gene encodes CDR1 MGHDK and CDR2 SYGVNS. After removal of 4 bases from V and 6 bases from J, the junction contained 9 bases not matched to a gene. The CDR3 sequence: CASSGRQGVFNEQFF. As DNA, the CDR3 is TGTGCCAGCAGTGGTAGACAGGGAGTCTTCAATGAGCAGTTCTTC. Full variable domain (remainder filled in from reference TRBV25-1 and TRBJ2-1): EADIYQTPRYLVIGTGKKITLECSQTMGHDKMYWYQQDPGMELHLIHYSYGVNSTEKGDLSSESTVSRIRTEHFPLTLESARPSHTSQYLCASSGRQGVFNEQFFGPGTRLTVL.

This clonotype occurred many times. The chain joins TRBV12-3 or TRBV12-4 to TRBJ2-3, with 9 bases lining up with TRBD2. The CDR3 contains 14 residues. V shed 5 bases, J shed 9 bases, and the junction held 9 bases outside the gene matches. CDR3 sequence reads: CASSQAGGLGTQYF. The CDR3 nucleotides are TGTGCCAGCAGTCAAGCGGGGGGTTTAGGGACGCAGTATTTT.

This clonotype was detected ten times or more. The chain links TRBV7-2 to TRBJ1-2; 7 positions match TRBD1. Germline lookup yields CDR1 SGHTA and CDR2 FQGNSA. V lost 6 bases and J lost 8; bases outside the gene matches: 6. The length of the CDR3 is 12 residues. The CDR3, as DNA: TGTGCCAGCAGTTCCAACAGGGGAGGCTACACCTTC. It is translated as CASSSNRGGYTF.

The CDR3 nucleotides read TGTGCCAGCTCGACAGTGCCGAACACTGAAGCTTTCTTT. This codes for CASSTVPNTEAFF. V usage is TRBV6-1 and J usage is TRBJ1-1, with D possibly matching TRBD1 (5 bases). There are 13 residues in the CDR3. V lost 8 bases to trimming and J lost 1 base, with 11 bases between them. Germline assignment: CDR1 MNHNS and CDR2 SASEGT.

This clonotype has a count of ten or more. The V call is TRBV29-1, the J call TRBJ2-1; D unresolved. The length of the CDR3 is 14 residues. Germline loops: CDR1 SQVTM, CDR2 ANQGSEA. Trimming removed 6 bases from V and 5 bases from J, with 17 bases in between. CDR3 sequence: CSVARTGGNNEQFF. DNA for the CDR3: TGCAGCGTAGCCCGGACGGGCGGCAACAATGAGCAGTTCTTC.

This clonotype was found many times. The chain couples TRBV12-3 or TRBV12-4 to TRBJ2-1, with 7 bases fitting TRBD2. V was pared by 6 bases and J by 0 bases, with 5 bases of the junction left unmatched. The CDR3 has 15 residues. The CDR3 protein is CASSPGLVSYNEQFF. The CDR3 bases are TGTGCCAGCAGCCCAGGACTAGTCTCCTACAATGAGCAGTTCTTC.

This clonotype was counted at least ten times. This chain links TRBV29-1 with TRBJ2-1; weak D call: TRBD2 (5 bases). There are 14 residues in the CDR3. Germline loops: CDR1 SQVTM, CDR2 ANQGSEA. Trimming pared 3 bases from V and 4 bases from J, leaving 13 bases between. CDR3 nucleotides: TGCAGCGTTGACCAGAGCGGTCTTTACAATGAGCAGTTCTTC. This translates into CSVDQSGLYNEQFF.

CDR3 DNA sequence: TGTGCCAGCAGCCCCAACAGGGGACGGAATCAGCCCCAGCATTTT. Residues: CASSPNRGRNQPQHF. V and J are TRBV7-2 and TRBJ1-5, with 7 bases lining up with TRBD1. The V gene's germline CDR1 is SGHTA and CDR2 FQGNSA. This CDR3 has 15 amino acids. Trimming at V came to 5 bases and at J to 4 bases, leaving 8 bases not matched to a gene.

This clonotype has more than one count but fewer than ten. This chain joins TRBV25-1 and TRBJ1-4; D not resolved. There are 14 residues in the CDR3. The V end lost 6 bases, the J end lost 6 bases, and 14 bases lay between the germline ends. Germline V gene sequence: CDR1 MGHDK, CDR2 SYGVNS. The CDR3, as DNA: TGTGCCAGCAGCGACCCCTCCGGGGATGAAAAACTGTTTTTT. Its protein is CASSDPSGDEKLFF.

The chain has TRBV10-3 and TRBJ1-6; tentative D call: TRBD1 (6 bases). This CDR3 is 14 amino acids long. Trimming shortened V by 10 bases and J by 9 bases, and 19 bases separated the two germline ends. The germline gives CDR1 ENHRY, CDR2 SYGVKD. DNA of the CDR3: TGTGCCAGCACAAACCGGGACATTGGTTCACCCCTCCACTTT. Translated, it gives CASTNRDIGSPLHF.

This clonotype was counted a few times. V and J are TRBV4-3 and TRBJ2-1, with 7 bases matching TRBD2. Trimming removed 2 bases from V and 4 bases from J; junction bases left unmatched: 8. Germline V CDR1 and CDR2: LGHNA, YSLEER. The CDR3 contains 16 residues. In DNA form, the CDR3 reads TGCGCCAGCAGCCAATCCGCGGGAGTACCTTACAATGAGCAGTTCTTC. Translating gives CASSQSAGVPYNEQFF.

Regarding this clonotype: At one of its ends the junction is not consistent with the germline gene, which may arise from a read error. This sequence joins TRBV12-3 or TRBV12-4 and TRBJ1-1; 8 positions match TRBD1. The CDR3 sequence is 14 residues long. In DNA, the CDR3 is TGTGCCAGCAGTCCGACAGGGGCCCACACTGAAGCTGTCTTT. Its protein product is CASSPTGAHTEAVF.

The V and J genes are TRBV20-1 and TRBJ2-3; D uncertain. Trimming pared 6 bases from V and 4 bases from J, leaving 8 bases between. This CDR3 has 11 residues. CDR1 DFQATT and CDR2 SNEGSKA come from the germline V gene (reference sequence). The CDR3 loop is CSAQVADTQYF. The CDR3 DNA reads as TGCAGTGCCCAAGTAGCAGATACGCAGTATTTT.

This clonotype was seen only a few times. The CDR3 region has the DNA TGTGCCAGCAGCCGAGGACAGGAGGGCCAGCCCCAGCATTTT. As protein: CASSRGQEGQPQHF. V gene TRBV7-6 combines with J gene TRBJ1-5, with 7 bases that match TRBD1. Germline CDR1 and CDR2: SGHVS and FNYEAQ. Trimming cost V 5 bases and J 7 bases; bases outside gene matches: 8. The CDR3 spans 14 residues.

The chain recombines TRBV19 with TRBJ2-5; 7 positions agree with TRBD1. J gave up 0 bases and V 5 bases, and 9 bases lay outside the gene matches. Germline lookup yields CDR1 LNHDA and CDR2 SQIVND (reference sequence). This CDR3 comprises 16 residues. The CDR3 sequence is CASSPGQNGYQETQYF. The DNA of the CDR3 is TGTGCCAGTAGTCCGGGACAGAATGGCTACCAAGAGACCCAGTACTTC.

This rearrangement joins TRBV12-3 or TRBV12-4 to TRBJ2-7; TRBD1 matches at 9 bases. V shed 5 bases, J shed 2 bases, and the junction held 4 bases outside the gene matches. CDR3 length equals 14 residues. CDR3 loop: CASSPRTGAYEQYF. CDR3 sequence (DNA): TGTGCCAGCAGTCCAAGGACAGGGGCCTACGAGCAGTACTTC.

This clonotype has more than one count but fewer than ten. This sequence joins TRBV14 and TRBJ1-2; D is undetermined. The germline V gene has CDR1 SGHDN and CDR2 FVKESK. The CDR3 loop spans 16 amino acids. Trimming left V 4 bases short and J 4 bases short, with 19 bases between. CDR3 nucleotides: TGTGCCAGCAGCCCTCAGCTAACTAGCCTTACCTATGGCTACACCTTC. Residues: CASSPQLTSLTYGYTF.

The genes are TRBV20-1 and TRBJ1-5, with D tentatively TRBD1 (5 bases). V dropped 0 bases and J dropped 4 bases, with 16 bases sitting between them. Germline V gene lookup returns CDR1 DFQATT and CDR2 SNEGSKA (reference sequence). The CDR3 spans 16 residues. In nucleotides, the CDR3 is TGCAGTGCTAGAGATCATGGGGGAGGTTCAAATCAGCCCCAGCATTTT. Amino acid sequence: CSARDHGGGSNQPQHF.

This clonotype has ten or more counts. CDR3 protein: CASSPIRGQNYGYTF. Written as DNA, the CDR3 is TGCGCCAGCAGTCCCATCAGGGGACAGAACTATGGCTACACCTTC. This sequence joins TRBV10-2 and TRBJ1-2, with 7 positions matching TRBD1. This CDR3 has 15 residues. Trimming removed 5 bases from V and 2 bases from J; junction bases left unmatched: 8. Germline V gene sequence: CDR1 WSHSY, CDR2 SAAADI.

This clonotype came up a few times. This chain connects TRBV28 to TRBJ2-7; D possibly corresponds to TRBD2 (5 bases). Germline loops: CDR1 MDHEN, CDR2 SYDVKM. The ends were cut back, 7 bases at V and 3 bases at J, with 16 bases in the middle. The CDR3 covers 14 residues. CDR3 sequence reads: CASNPSSLDYEQYF. The CDR3 bases are TGTGCCAGCAACCCGTCTAGCCTTGACTACGAGCAGTACTTC.

The chain uses TRBV10-3 and TRBJ2-1; 7 positions agree with TRBD2. The V gene's germline CDR1 is ENHRY and CDR2 SYGVKD. CDR3 length: 17 residues. V lost 1 base and J lost 5; bases outside the gene matches: 11. CDR3 in amino acids: CAISEFGLGGRDNEQFF. CDR3 in DNA: TGTGCCATCAGTGAGTTTGGACTAGGAGGGAGGGACAATGAGCAGTTCTTC.

This clonotype showed up just a few times. The J gene is TRBJ2-1, the V gene TRBV5-5, with 8 nucleotides matching TRBD1. Germline assignment: CDR1 SGHKS and CDR2 YYEKEE (reference sequence). V was clipped by 1 base and J by 8 bases; unmatched bases: 2. The CDR3 is made up of 13 amino acids. Written as DNA, the CDR3 is TGTGCCAGCAGCTTGTTCAGGGGGCATGAGCAGTTCTTC. Amino acid sequence: CASSLFRGHEQFF.